A single sample gave rise to the 20 T cell receptor beta chains below, sequenced in a study of OX40 agonist ivuxolimab in advanced cancers. The repertoire was sequenced with immunoSEQ multiplex PCR; TCRdb's copy has only in-frame clones and lacks some. The sample holds approximately 39,000 clones; 79% are singletons and the top ten take over 8.5%. The material was CD4+ or CD8+ T cells sorted from blood, obtained in a trial of the OX40 agonist ivuxolimab. The receptors come from an adult with an advanced solid tumor such as melanoma, head and neck, liver or kidney cancer.

The chain links TRBV4-1 to TRBJ1-2; 9 bases are a match to TRBD1. The germline gives CDR1 MGHRA, CDR2 YSYEKL. V shed 0 bases and J 2 bases; nucleotides not matched to a gene: 1. This CDR3 comprises 15 residues. The CDR3 DNA follows: TGCGCCAGCAGCCAAGAACAGGGGGCGAACTATGGCTACACCTTC. It yields the protein CASSQEQGANYGYTF.

This chain uses TRBV5-1 with TRBJ1-2; D is unclear. This CDR3 comprises 15 residues. In germline, CDR1 is SGHRS, CDR2 YFSETQ. V lost 1 base and J lost 0, with 10 bases in between. The CDR3 here is CASSLRGGTNYGYTF. CDR3 nucleotides: TGCGCCAGCAGCTTGCGAGGAGGGACTAACTATGGCTACACCTTC. The whole variable domain, filled in from reference TRBV5-1 and TRBJ1-2, reads KAGVTQTPRYLIKTRGQQVTLSCSPISGHRSVSWYQQTPGQGLQFLFEYFSETQRNKGNFPGRFSGRQFSNSRSEMNVSTLELGDSALYLCASSLRGGTNYGYTFGSGTRLTVV.

This clone came up a few times. Other DNA variants within this sample encode the same CDR3. This CDR3 is CASSVGLGNEQFF. As DNA, the CDR3 is TGTGCCAGCAGCGTCGGGCTGGGGAATGAGCAGTTCTTC. The chain combines TRBV9 with TRBJ2-1; D gene ambiguous. Trimming cost V 2 bases and J 7 bases, with 10 bases left between them. The CDR3 sequence is 13 residues long. Germline lookup yields CDR1 SGDLS and CDR2 YYNGEE.

This clone was counted between two and nine times. The rearrangement links TRBV11-2 to TRBJ1-2, with a tentative D call TRBD1 (5 bases). Trimming left V 5 bases short and J 2 bases short, with 12 bases between. Germline V gene data show CDR1 as SGHAT and CDR2 as FQNNGV. This CDR3 has 14 residues. As DNA, the CDR3 is TGTGCCAGCAGCCCCCGGTGGGGGAACTATGGCTACACCTTC. Translating it yields CASSPRWGNYGYTF.

This chain joins TRBV27 and TRBJ2-3, with 9 bases lining up with TRBD2. Germline V lookup: CDR1 MNHEY, CDR2 SMNVEV (reference sequence). The CDR3 covers 16 residues. V lost 4 bases to trimming and J lost 2 bases; unmatched junction nucleotides: 7. DNA for the CDR3: TGTGCCAGCAGTTATCTTAGCGGGGGCTCCACAGATACGCAGTATTTT. It yields the protein CASSYLSGGSTDTQYF.

The J gene is TRBJ1-4, the V gene TRBV10-3; tentatively, D is TRBD1 (5 bases). CDR1 is ENHRY, CDR2 SYGVKD, per germline. The CDR3 covers 14 residues. V was clipped by 10 bases and J by 13 bases, with 25 bases between them. The CDR3: CATGGSGGNEGLFF. CDR3 DNA: TGTGCCACCGGGGGGAGTGGTGGGAATGAGGGACTGTTTTTT.

The chain carries TRBV10-3 and TRBJ2-5; unclear D gene. CDR3 size: 13 residues. The germline CDR1 and CDR2 sequences are ENHRY and SYGVKD. The ends were cut back, 6 bases at V and 0 bases at J, with 8 bases in the middle. CDR3 amino acids: CAISASYQETQYF. The CDR3 DNA is TGTGCCATCAGCGCGTCGTACCAAGAGACCCAGTACTTC.

This clone has a handful of counts. The chain joins TRBV10-3 to TRBJ1-2, with D tentatively TRBD1 (5 bases). V shed 0 bases and J shed 4 bases, with 6 bases lying between them. Germline CDR1 ENHRY, CDR2 SYGVKD. The CDR3 spans 13 residues. The CDR3 here is CAISESRGYGYTF. CDR3 sequence (DNA): TGTGCCATCAGTGAGTCTAGGGGCTATGGCTACACCTTC.

Judged by abundance, this clone is medium-sized. CDR3 DNA sequence: TGTGCCAGCAGTATGACTAGCGGGGGGCAAGAGACCCAGTACTTC. It translates to CASSMTSGGQETQYF. The chain recombines TRBV6-4 with TRBJ2-5, with TRBD2 matching 13 bases. V shed 5 bases and J 2 bases; nucleotides not matched to a gene: 2. Germline values: CDR1 MRHNA, CDR2 SNTAGT. CDR3 length: 15 amino acids.

This sequence joins TRBV6-6 and TRBJ1-1, with 9 bases lining up with TRBD1. J lost 10 bases, V lost 6 bases, and 15 bases had no gene match. The germline V gene has CDR1 MNHNY and CDR2 SVGAGI (reference sequence). CDR3 length: 15 residues. CDR3 sequence: CASRPRTGALASAFF. The CDR3 nucleotides are TGTGCCAGCAGACCGAGGACAGGGGCCCTCGCTTCAGCTTTCTTT.

V gene TRBV5-8 combines with J gene TRBJ1-5, with D possibly TRBD1 on 6 matching bases. Germline V gene sequence: CDR1 SGHTS, CDR2 YDEGEE. This CDR3 contains 15 residues. Trimming shortened V by 0 bases and J by 0 bases, and 7 bases separated the two germline ends. CDR3 DNA sequence: TGTGCCAGCAGCTTGGAGGGGGGTAGCAATCAGCCCCAGCATTTT. Amino acids: CASSLEGGSNQPQHF.

The chain uses TRBV5-1 and TRBJ1-6, with 8 bases identical to TRBD1. This CDR3 contains 16 residues. CDR1 and CDR2 from the germline V gene are SGHRS and YFSETQ. Trimming cost V 4 bases and J 6 bases; bases outside gene matches: 9. The DNA for the CDR3 is TGCGCCAGCAGCCAAGAAACAGGGGGAGTTAATTCACCCCTCCACTTT. This translates into CASSQETGGVNSPLHF.

The chain uses TRBV6-6 and TRBJ2-5; D perhaps matches TRBD2 (6 bases). V was shortened by 7 bases and J by 5 bases, with 20 bases between the two germline ends. The CDR3 has 15 residues. Germline CDR1 MNHNY, CDR2 SVGAGI (reference sequence). CDR3 in DNA: TGTGCCAGCAACCTCCGGGCCACGGGGGAGGAGACCCAGTACTTC. This translates into CASNLRATGEETQYF.

The rearrangement links TRBV2 to TRBJ1-1, with D tentatively TRBD1 (5 bases). CDR3 length: 18 amino acids. V was cut by 0 bases and J by 1 base, with 18 bases left in between. Germline CDR1 and CDR2: SNHLY and FYNNEI. CDR3 amino acids: CASSEALPWETANTEAFF. The CDR3 DNA sequence: TGTGCCAGCAGTGAAGCGCTTCCTTGGGAGACAGCGAACACTGAAGCTTTCTTT.

J is TRBJ2-1 and V is TRBV28, with 12 bases matching TRBD2. The CDR3 has 19 residues. V was pared by 4 bases and J by 8 bases, with 18 bases of the junction left unmatched. Germline CDR1 and CDR2: MDHEN and SYDVKM. The CDR3 DNA reads as TGTGCCAGCAGTTCAGTAGTACAGGGGGCGACTAGCGGGGGAGATGAGCAGTTCTTC. As protein: CASSSVVQGATSGGDEQFF.

The V call is TRBV2, the J call TRBJ1-2; 7 bases line up with TRBD1. The CDR3 covers 13 residues. CDR1 and CDR2 (germline): SNHLY, FYNNEI. J gave up 8 bases and V 7 bases, and 10 bases lay outside the gene matches. CDR3 in amino acids: CASTRQGGRGYTF. CDR3 sequence (DNA): TGTGCCAGCACCCGACAGGGCGGTCGGGGCTACACCTTC.

This clone was picked up one time. V usage is TRBV27 and J usage is TRBJ2-1; the D is unclear. The CDR3 has 14 amino acids. V lost 6 bases and J 7 bases, leaving 16 bases between the germline ends. CDR1 and CDR2 from the germline V gene are MNHEY and SMNVEV (reference sequence). CDR3 nucleotide sequence: TGTGCCAGCAGCCCAGGATTATCGGCGAATGAGCAGTTCTTC. It codes for CASSPGLSANEQFF.

The CDR3 nucleotides are TGTGCCAGCAGCATACAGGGGGGCAATTCACCCCTCCACTTT. Residues: CASSIQGGNSPLHF. This sequence joins TRBV11-1 and TRBJ1-6, with 8 positions matching TRBD1. J gave up 7 bases and V 5 bases, and 4 bases lay outside the gene matches. Germline values: CDR1 SGHAT, CDR2 FQDESV (reference sequence). This CDR3 region has 14 residues. Variable domain in full (rest from reference TRBV11-1 and TRBJ1-6): EAEVAQSPRYKITEKSQAVAFWCDPISGHATLYWYRQILGQGPELLVQFQDESVVDDSQLPKDRFSAERLKGVDSTLKIQPAELGDSAMYLCASSIQGGNSPLHFGNGTRLTVT.

V and J are TRBV5-1 and TRBJ1-5, with a possible D match to TRBD1 (6 bases). Per the germline V gene, CDR1 is SGHRS and CDR2 is YFSETQ. CDR3 length equals 15 residues. Trimming shortened V by 0 bases and J by 3 bases, and 10 bases separated the two germline ends. The CDR3 DNA reads as TGCGCCAGCAGCTTGGAAGGGGGACACAATCAGCCCCAGCATTTT. It specifies CASSLEGGHNQPQHF.

This clone was seen a few times. This chain joins TRBV2 and TRBJ2-7; no reliable D call. CDR1 and CDR2 (germline): SNHLY, FYNNEI. V was cut by 5 bases and J by 5 bases, with 16 bases left in between. CDR3 size: 14 residues. The CDR3: CASSWTLFGHEQYF. Here the CDR3 DNA reads TGTGCCAGCAGTTGGACGTTGTTTGGACACGAGCAGTACTTC.